The 22 T cell receptor beta chains reported below all come from one sample, sequenced in a study of OX40 agonist ivuxolimab in advanced cancers. Here immunoSEQ multiplex PCR was the method, and the copy in TCRdb shows in-frame clones only, minus some. Of approximately 69,000 clones in the sample, approximately 94% were seen once. Sequencing used CD4+ or CD8+ T cells sorted from blood, obtained in a trial of the OX40 agonist ivuxolimab. These receptors all stem from an adult with an advanced solid tumor such as melanoma, head and neck, liver or kidney cancer.

This rearrangement joins TRBV7-6 to TRBJ1-1; D not certain. Germline V gives CDR1 SGHVS, CDR2 FNYEAQ. This CDR3 is 13 amino acids long. V was clipped by 5 bases and J by 2 bases, with 9 bases between them. The CDR3 nucleotides read TGTGCCAGCAGCCTAAGGTTAAACACTGAAGCTTTCTTT. It is translated as CASSLRLNTEAFF.

V gene TRBV19 combines with J gene TRBJ1-5, with D tentatively TRBD1 (5 bases). Per germline, CDR1 LNHDA and CDR2 SQIVND (reference sequence). Trimming pared 2 bases from V and 5 bases from J, leaving 13 bases between. The CDR3 consists of 15 residues. CDR3 sequence (DNA): TGTGCCAGTAGTATATCGACAGTTCGTCATCAGCCCCAGCATTTT. Residues: CASSISTVRHQPQHF.

V is TRBV27 and J is TRBJ2-3; 10 nucleotides align to TRBD2. The CDR3 sequence is 16 residues long. CDR1 MNHEY and CDR2 SMNVEV come from the germline V gene (reference sequence). Trimming took 5 bases from V and 6 from J; bases not matched to a gene: 11. DNA of the CDR3: TGTGCCAGCAGTCCTCTGACTAGCGGGCCGGGGGATACGCAGTATTTT. It is translated as CASSPLTSGPGDTQYF.

The genes are TRBV6-5 and TRBJ1-2; the D gene is possibly TRBD1 (6 bases). Germline V gives CDR1 MNHEY, CDR2 SVGAGI. V gave up 2 bases and J gave up 7 bases, with 14 bases separating them. The CDR3 spans 14 residues. The CDR3 reads CASSYNTGFTGYTF. As DNA, the CDR3 is TGTGCCAGCAGTTACAACACAGGGTTCACTGGCTACACCTTC.

This clone was counted once. The chain combines TRBV7-2 with TRBJ2-7; TRBD2 matches at 13 bases. The CDR3 loop spans 16 amino acids. With V trimmed by 1 base and J by 5 bases, 5 bases remained unmatched. Germline assignment: CDR1 SGHTA and CDR2 FQGNSA. CDR3 amino acids: CASSLELAGGPNEQYF. The CDR3 nucleotides are TGTGCCAGCAGCTTAGAACTAGCGGGAGGGCCGAACGAGCAGTACTTC.

The genes are TRBV27 and TRBJ2-1, with 7 bases that match TRBD2. The V segment lost 4 bases and the J segment 2 bases; nucleotides outside the gene matches: 14. In germline, CDR1 is MNHEY, CDR2 SMNVEV (reference sequence). The CDR3 extends over 18 amino acids. The DNA of the CDR3 is TGTGCCAGCAGTTCATGGCCCCCTACTAGCGCCACCTACAATGAGCAGTTCTTC. This gives the protein CASSSWPPTSATYNEQFF.

The sample holds one count of this clone. CDR3 nucleotide sequence: TGTGCCAGCAGCGGAGGGACAGGACCCAATGAGCAGTTCTTC. Its protein product is CASSGGTGPNEQFF. V is TRBV5-6 and J is TRBJ2-1, with TRBD1 matching 8 bases. This CDR3 is 14 amino acids long. CDR1 and CDR2 from the germline V gene are SGHDT and YYEEEE. J lost 6 bases, V lost 4 bases, and 6 bases had no gene match.

The chain carries TRBV29-1 and TRBJ1-3; 7 bases align to TRBD1. CDR1 and CDR2 from the germline V gene are SQVTM and ANQGSEA. V shed 1 base and J 2 bases; nucleotides not matched to a gene: 8. This CDR3 comprises 16 residues. DNA of the CDR3: TGCAGCGTTGAAGTCTCTGTGGGACAGACTGGAAACACCATATATTTT. As protein: CSVEVSVGQTGNTIYF.

This sequence joins TRBV7-9 and TRBJ2-7, with D unresolved. V lost 1 base and J lost 5, with 6 bases in between. This CDR3 has 12 residues. Looked up from germline, CDR1 is SEHNR and CDR2 is FQNEAQ (reference sequence). This CDR3 reads CASSLDWDEQYF. The DNA of the CDR3 is TGTGCCAGCAGCTTAGACTGGGACGAGCAGTACTTC.

This clone has only a few counts. The chain is built from TRBV7-9 and TRBJ1-3; D is ambiguous. The germline V gene encodes CDR1 SEHNR and CDR2 FQNEAQ (reference sequence). This CDR3 comprises 8 residues. The germline V and J ends were trimmed by 10 bases and 16 bases, with 11 bases remaining between them. The CDR3 DNA reads TGTGCCACGAGGGAAGCGTATTTT. Translated, it gives CATREAYF.

The V call is TRBV5-8, the J call TRBJ2-2, with unresolved D. From germline, CDR1 is SGHTS and CDR2 YDEGEE. V shed 3 bases and J shed 6 bases, with 18 bases lying between them. The CDR3 consists of 16 residues. This CDR3 is CASSSKHSTVAGELFF. CDR3 sequence (DNA): TGTGCCAGCAGCTCTAAACACTCGACGGTGGCCGGGGAGCTGTTTTTT.

The CDR3, as DNA: TGTGCCAGCAGTCGGGACAGCTCCTACGAGCAGTACTTC. Translating it yields CASSRDSSYEQYF. This chain uses TRBV27 with TRBJ2-7, with 7 bases identical to TRBD1. This CDR3 spans 13 amino acids. CDR1 is MNHEY, CDR2 SMNVEV, per germline (reference sequence). V lost 5 bases and J lost 0; bases outside the gene matches: 1.

This clone was seen only once. V usage is TRBV6-4 and J usage is TRBJ1-5; D gene unclear. Trimming cost V 5 bases and J 3 bases, with 14 bases left between them. Germline assignment: CDR1 MRHNA and CDR2 SNTAGT. CDR3 length equals 15 residues. CDR3 nucleotides: TGTGCCAGCAGTTCTTGGGGATGGGACAATCAGCCCCAGCATTTT. The encoded protein is CASSSWGWDNQPQHF.

This chain uses TRBV28 with TRBJ1-2; D may be TRBD1 (5 bases). V lost 7 bases to trimming and J lost 2 bases, with 14 bases between them. Per the germline V gene, CDR1 is MDHEN and CDR2 is SYDVKM. This CDR3 comprises 14 residues. The CDR3 bases are TGTGCCAGCAATGTGGGGGGGACCAACTATGGCTACACCTTC. It specifies CASNVGGTNYGYTF.

V is TRBV19 and J is TRBJ1-1; D is undetermined. The germline V gene encodes CDR1 LNHDA and CDR2 SQIVND (reference sequence). The CDR3 runs 13 residues. V lost 7 bases and J lost 0, with 9 bases in between. CDR3 amino acids: CASKVSMNTEAFF. CDR3 DNA: TGTGCCAGTAAGGTTTCCATGAACACTGAAGCTTTCTTT.

This clone occurred a few times. This rearrangement joins TRBV9 to TRBJ1-1; D is unresolved. CDR1 is SGDLS and CDR2 is YYNGEE in the germline V gene. The CDR3 spans 15 residues. Trimming stripped 0 bases from V and 0 bases from J, with 9 bases between. Here the CDR3 reads CASSVGRELNTEAFF. Here the CDR3 DNA reads TGTGCCAGCAGCGTAGGAAGAGAGTTGAACACTGAAGCTTTCTTT.

This sequence joins TRBV7-9 and TRBJ2-5; D perhaps matches TRBD2 (5 bases). V was clipped by 5 bases and J by 1 base, with 14 bases between them. Germline assignment: CDR1 SEHNR and CDR2 FQNEAQ (reference sequence). This CDR3 region has 15 residues. CDR3 DNA: TGTGCCAGCAGCCCGCCTGAGGGTGCCCAAGAGACCCAGTACTTC. Its protein is CASSPPEGAQETQYF.

The chain employs TRBV5-6 and TRBJ2-5; tentatively, D is TRBD2 (6 bases). The CDR3 length is 15 residues. V shed 0 bases and J shed 0 bases, with 9 bases lying between them. Germline V lookup: CDR1 SGHDT, CDR2 YYEEEE. CDR3 residues: CASSLGGDYQETQYF. The CDR3 DNA is TGTGCCAGCAGCTTGGGAGGGGACTACCAAGAGACCCAGTACTTC.

The chain links TRBV6-5 to TRBJ1-6; 9 nucleotides line up with TRBD1. Germline lookup yields CDR1 MNHEY and CDR2 SVGAGI. The CDR3 loop spans 15 amino acids. The trim removed 3 bases at V and 10 bases at J, leaving 7 bases unmatched. CDR3 in amino acids: CASSYKGTGQSPLHF. In nucleotides, the CDR3 is TGTGCCAGCAGTTATAAGGGGACAGGGCAATCACCCCTCCACTTT.

The chain has TRBV10-3 and TRBJ2-3, with D perhaps matching TRBD1 or TRBD2 (5 bases each). V shed 10 bases and J shed 4 bases, with 18 bases lying between them. The CDR3 length is 14 residues. Germline V gene data show CDR1 as ENHRY and CDR2 as SYGVKD. CDR3 sequence: CATGDLSWADTQYF. The CDR3 nucleotides are TGTGCCACCGGGGACCTCAGTTGGGCAGATACGCAGTATTTT.

The chain is built from TRBV30 and TRBJ2-7, with TRBD1 matching 7 bases. The CDR3 is 14 amino acids. J gave up 3 bases and V 2 bases, and 7 bases lay outside the gene matches. The germline gives CDR1 GTSNPN, CDR2 SVGIG (reference sequence). The CDR3: CAWSSATGRYEQYF. In DNA, the CDR3 is TGTGCCTGGAGTTCAGCGACAGGGCGCTACGAGCAGTACTTC.

Only a few counts were recorded for this clone. This chain joins TRBV2 and TRBJ2-5, with 10 bases aligning to TRBD1. The V gene's germline CDR1 is SNHLY and CDR2 FYNNEI. The CDR3 is 17 amino acids. Losses at the gene ends were 4 bases for V and 0 bases for J; bases not matched to a gene: 8. CDR3 loop: CASSGDRGHIYQETQYF. The CDR3 DNA reads TGTGCCAGCAGTGGGGACAGGGGACACATTTACCAAGAGACCCAGTACTTC.